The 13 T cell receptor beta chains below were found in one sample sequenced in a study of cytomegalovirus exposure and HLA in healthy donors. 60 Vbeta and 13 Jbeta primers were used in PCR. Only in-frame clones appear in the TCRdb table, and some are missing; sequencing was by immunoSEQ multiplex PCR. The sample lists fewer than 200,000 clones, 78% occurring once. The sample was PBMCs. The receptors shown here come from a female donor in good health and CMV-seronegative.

As DNA, the CDR3 is TGCGCCAGCAGCCAAGACAGGGCGACGGCCAGCTCCTACGAGCAGTACTTC. Its translation is CASSQDRATASSYEQYF. The chain combines TRBV4-1 with TRBJ2-7; tentative D call: TRBD1 (5 bases). V dropped 0 bases and J dropped 0 bases, with 15 bases sitting between them. Germline CDR1 and CDR2: MGHRA and YSYEKL. The CDR3 loop spans 17 amino acids.

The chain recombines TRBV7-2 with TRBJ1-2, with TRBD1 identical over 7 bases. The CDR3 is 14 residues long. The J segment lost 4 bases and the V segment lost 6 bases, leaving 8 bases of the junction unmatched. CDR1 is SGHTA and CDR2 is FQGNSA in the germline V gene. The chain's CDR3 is CASRPGQSIYGYTF. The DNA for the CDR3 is TGTGCCAGCAGGCCGGGACAGTCCATCTATGGCTACACCTTC.

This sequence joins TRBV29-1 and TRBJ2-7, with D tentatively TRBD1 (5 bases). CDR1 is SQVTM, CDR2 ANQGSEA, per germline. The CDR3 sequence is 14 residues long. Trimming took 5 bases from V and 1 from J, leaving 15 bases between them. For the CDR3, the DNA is TGCAGCGTTCAAGGTGCGCAGGGATCCTACGAGCAGTACTTC. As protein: CSVQGAQGSYEQYF.

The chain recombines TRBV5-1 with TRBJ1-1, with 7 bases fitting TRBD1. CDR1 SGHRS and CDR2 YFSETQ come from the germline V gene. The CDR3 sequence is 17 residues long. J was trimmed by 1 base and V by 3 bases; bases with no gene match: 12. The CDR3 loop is CASSSIQGGSPNTEAFF. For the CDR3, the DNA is TGCGCCAGCAGCTCAATCCAGGGGGGCTCCCCGAACACTGAAGCTTTCTTT.

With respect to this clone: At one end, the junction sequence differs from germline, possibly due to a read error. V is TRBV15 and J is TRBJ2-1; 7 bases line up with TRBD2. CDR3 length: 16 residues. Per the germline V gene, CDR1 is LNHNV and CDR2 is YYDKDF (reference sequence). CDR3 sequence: CATSRGEMGLNNERFF. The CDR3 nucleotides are TGTGCCACCAGCAGAGGCGAGATGGGACTAAACAATGAGCGGTTCTTC.

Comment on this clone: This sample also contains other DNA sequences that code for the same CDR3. The CDR3 loop is CASSQEGQGAGFPDTQYF. As DNA, the CDR3 is TGCGCCAGCAGCCAAGAGGGGCAGGGGGCGGGTTTCCCAGATACGCAGTATTTT. The V call is TRBV4-1, the J call TRBJ2-3; 8 bases match TRBD1. V trimming: 0 bases; J trimming: 4 bases; junction bases outside the gene matches: 12. The germline CDR1 and CDR2 sequences are MGHRA and YSYEKL. CDR3 size: 18 residues.

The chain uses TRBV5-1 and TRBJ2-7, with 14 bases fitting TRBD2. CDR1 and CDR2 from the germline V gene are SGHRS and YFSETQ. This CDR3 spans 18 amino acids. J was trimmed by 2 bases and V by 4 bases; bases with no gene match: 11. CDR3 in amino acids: CASSIGLAGGPDTYEQYF. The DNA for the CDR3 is TGCGCCAGCAGCATAGGACTAGCGGGGGGACCGGACACCTACGAGCAGTACTTC.

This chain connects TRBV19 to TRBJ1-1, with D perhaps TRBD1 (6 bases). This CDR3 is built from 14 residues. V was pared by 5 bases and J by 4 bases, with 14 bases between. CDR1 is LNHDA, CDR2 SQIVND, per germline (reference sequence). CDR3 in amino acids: CASSPQGISTEAFF. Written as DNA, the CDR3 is TGTGCCAGTAGTCCTCAGGGGATAAGCACTGAAGCTTTCTTT.

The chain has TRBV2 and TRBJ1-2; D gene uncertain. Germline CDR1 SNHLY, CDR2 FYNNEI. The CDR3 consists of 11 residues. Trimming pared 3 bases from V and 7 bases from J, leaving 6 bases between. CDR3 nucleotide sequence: TGTGCCAGCAGTGACAACACTGGCTACACCTTC. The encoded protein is CASSDNTGYTF.

CDR3 in DNA: TGTGCCAGCAGCCCCCCGAGTAGGGAGCAGTACTTC. As protein: CASSPPSREQYF. The chain is built from TRBV11-2 and TRBJ2-5, with a possible D match to TRBD2 (5 bases). Germline assignment: CDR1 SGHAT and CDR2 FQNNGV. The V end lost 5 bases, the J end lost 11 bases, and 15 bases lay between the germline ends. The CDR3 consists of 12 residues.

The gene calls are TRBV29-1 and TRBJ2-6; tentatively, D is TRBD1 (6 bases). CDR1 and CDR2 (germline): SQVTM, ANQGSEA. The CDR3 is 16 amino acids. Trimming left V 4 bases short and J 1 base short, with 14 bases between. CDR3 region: CSVGPGAGSGANVLTF. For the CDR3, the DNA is TGCAGCGTTGGCCCAGGGGCAGGGTCTGGGGCCAACGTCCTGACTTTC.

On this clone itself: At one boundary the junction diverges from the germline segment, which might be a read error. The CDR3 coding sequence is TGCGCCAGCAGCTTGGAGGGGCGGGGGTCCCCCAATTCTTTT. Translation gives CASSLEGRGSPNSF. The gene calls are TRBV5-1 and TRBJ2-3, with 7 bases fitting TRBD2. Germline V gene lookup returns CDR1 SGHRS and CDR2 YFSETQ. The CDR3 contains 14 residues.

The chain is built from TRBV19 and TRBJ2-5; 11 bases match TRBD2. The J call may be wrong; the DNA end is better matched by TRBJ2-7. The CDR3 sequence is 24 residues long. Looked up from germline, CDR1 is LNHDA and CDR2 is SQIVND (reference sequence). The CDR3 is CASKFRSDPLPSGRSRLSSYEQYF. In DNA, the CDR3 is TGTGCCAGTAAATTCCGATCCGATCCTTTACCTAGCGGGAGGTCCCGCCTGAGCTCCTACGAGCAGTACTTC.